What follows are 7 T cell receptor beta chains derived from one specimen sequenced in a study of patients and donors after allogeneic stem cell transplantation. One entry per CDR3 protein results from TCRdb running MiXCR on the RT-PCR reads. The sample carries hundreds of thousands of distinct CDR3 sequences, 16% recorded once. Material: blood, either unsorted or a sorted T cell fraction (not recorded which). Receptors originate from a human donor who was either an allogeneic HSCT recipient or a stem cell or donor lymphocyte infusion donor (not recorded which). It is not recorded whose cells these are; they may come from a transplant donor.

This clonotype occurred many times. The V gene is TRBV5-1, the J gene TRBJ1-2; D is possibly TRBD1 (5 bases). The germline CDR1 and CDR2 sequences are SGHRS and YFSETQ. The length of the CDR3 is 13 residues. Trimming cost V 1 base and J 4 bases, with 8 bases left between them. The CDR3 loop is CASSLQGPYGYTF. The CDR3 DNA is TGCGCCAGCAGCTTGCAGGGACCCTATGGCTACACCTTC. The full variable domain, with the rest looked up from reference TRBV5-1 and TRBJ1-2, is KAGVTQTPRYLIKTRGQQVTLSCSPISGHRSVSWYQQTPGQGLQFLFEYFSETQRNKGNFPGRFSGRQFSNSRSEMNVSTLELGDSALYLCASSLQGPYGYTFGSGTRLTVV.

The rearrangement links TRBV20-1 to TRBJ1-1; the D is unclear. Per the germline V gene, CDR1 is DFQATT and CDR2 is SNEGSKA (reference sequence). V was trimmed by 2 bases and J by 5 bases, leaving 6 bases between them. The CDR3 has 11 amino acids. Written as DNA, the CDR3 is TGCAGTGCTAGAATTAAGACTGAAGCTTTCTTT. It is translated as CSARIKTEAFF.

This chain links TRBV5-1 with TRBJ1-2; the D gene is possibly TRBD1 (6 bases). The CDR3 consists of 15 residues. Germline assignment: CDR1 SGHRS and CDR2 YFSETQ. The V and J ends lost 1 base and 5 bases respectively, with 15 bases between them. The chain's CDR3 is CASSLLAGEGYGYTF. CDR3 bases: TGCGCCAGCAGCTTGTTGGCAGGGGAAGGGTATGGCTACACCTTC.

The rearrangement links TRBV15 to TRBJ2-7, with 7 bases lining up with TRBD2. Germline V gene sequence: CDR1 LNHNV, CDR2 YYDKDF (reference sequence). There are 14 residues in the CDR3. The V segment lost 5 bases and the J segment 3 bases; nucleotides outside the gene matches: 7. The CDR3 loop reads CATSRWDYLYEQYF. CDR3 nucleotides: TGTGCCACCAGCCGATGGGACTATCTCTACGAGCAGTACTTC.

The chain is built from TRBV5-5 and TRBJ2-3; 8 bases are shared with TRBD2. With 1 base clipped from V and 4 bases from J, the junction kept 5 bases outside the gene matches. The CDR3 spans 15 residues. The germline CDR1 and CDR2 sequences are SGHKS and YYEKEE (reference sequence). In DNA, the CDR3 is TGTGCCAGCAGCTTGCCGGGGGGGCCCGCAGATACGCAGTATTTT. Its protein is CASSLPGGPADTQYF.

This clonotype was seen at least ten times. This rearrangement joins TRBV12-3 or TRBV12-4 to TRBJ2-3; 8 bases agree with TRBD1. CDR3 length: 15 residues. V lost 7 bases to trimming and J lost 5 bases; unmatched junction nucleotides: 11. The CDR3 is CASTIRTGIRDTQYF. The CDR3, as DNA: TGTGCCAGCACCATAAGGACAGGGATCAGAGATACGCAGTATTTT.

This chain joins TRBV3-1 and TRBJ2-2; D gene uncertain. Germline CDR1 and CDR2: LGHDT and YNNKEL (reference sequence). V shed 1 base and J shed 2 bases, with 8 bases lying between them. The CDR3 sequence is 15 residues long. The CDR3 DNA is TGTGCCAGCAGCCAAGGGTCCATTAACACCGGGGAGCTGTTTTTT. Its translation is CASSQGSINTGELFF. Supplemented by reference TRBV3-1 and TRBJ2-2, the full variable domain reads DTAVSQTPKYLVTQMGNDKSIKCEQNLGHDTMYWYKQDSKKFLKIMFSYNNKELIINETVPNRFSPKSPDKAHLNLHINSLELGDSAVYFCASSQGSINTGELFFGEGSRLTVL.